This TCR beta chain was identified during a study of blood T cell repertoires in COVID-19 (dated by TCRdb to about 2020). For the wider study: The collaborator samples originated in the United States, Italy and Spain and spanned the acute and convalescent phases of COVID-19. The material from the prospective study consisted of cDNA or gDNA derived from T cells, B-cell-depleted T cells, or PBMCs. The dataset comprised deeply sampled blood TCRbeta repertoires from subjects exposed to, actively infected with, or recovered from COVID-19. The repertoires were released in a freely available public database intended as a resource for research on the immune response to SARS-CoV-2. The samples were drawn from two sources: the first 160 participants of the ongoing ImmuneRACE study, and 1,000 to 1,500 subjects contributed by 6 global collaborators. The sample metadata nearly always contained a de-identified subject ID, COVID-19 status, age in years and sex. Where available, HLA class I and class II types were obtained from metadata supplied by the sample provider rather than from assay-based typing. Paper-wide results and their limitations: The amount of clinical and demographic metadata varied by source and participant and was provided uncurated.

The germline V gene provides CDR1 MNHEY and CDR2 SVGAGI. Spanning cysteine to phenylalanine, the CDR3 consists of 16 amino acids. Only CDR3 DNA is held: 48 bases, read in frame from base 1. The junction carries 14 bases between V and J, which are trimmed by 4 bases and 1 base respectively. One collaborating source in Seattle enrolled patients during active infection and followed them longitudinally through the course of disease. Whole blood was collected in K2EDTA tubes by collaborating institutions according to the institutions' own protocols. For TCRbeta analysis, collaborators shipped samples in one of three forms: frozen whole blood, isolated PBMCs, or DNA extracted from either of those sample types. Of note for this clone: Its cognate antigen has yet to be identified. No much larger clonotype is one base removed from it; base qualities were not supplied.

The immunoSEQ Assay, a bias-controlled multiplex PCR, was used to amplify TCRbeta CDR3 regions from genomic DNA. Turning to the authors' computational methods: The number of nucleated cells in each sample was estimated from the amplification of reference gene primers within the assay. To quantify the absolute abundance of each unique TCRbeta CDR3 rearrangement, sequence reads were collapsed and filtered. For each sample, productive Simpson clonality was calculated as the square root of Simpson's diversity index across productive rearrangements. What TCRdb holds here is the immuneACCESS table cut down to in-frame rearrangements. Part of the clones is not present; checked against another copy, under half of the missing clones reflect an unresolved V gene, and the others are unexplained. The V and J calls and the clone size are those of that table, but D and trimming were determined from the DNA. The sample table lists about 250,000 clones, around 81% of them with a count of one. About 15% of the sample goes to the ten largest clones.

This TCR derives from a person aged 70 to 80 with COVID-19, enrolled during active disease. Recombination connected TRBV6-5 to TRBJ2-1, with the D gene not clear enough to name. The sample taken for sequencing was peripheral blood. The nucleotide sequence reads TGTGCCAGCAGTTCTCCCGACATTTCTTCCTACAATGAGCAGTTCTTC. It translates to CASSSPDISSYNEQFF.